This TCR beta chain came from a study of blood T cell repertoires in COVID-19. The wider study: T cells, B-cell-depleted T cells, or PBMCs supplied cDNA or gDNA.

As handled by the study authors: Scientists estimated how many nucleated cells there were by amplifying reference gene primers. Here immunoSEQ multiplex PCR was the method, and the copy in TCRdb shows in-frame clones only, minus some. V and J calls and clone size are those listed in that table; D and trimming were worked out from the DNA. The sample has roughly 200,000 clones; roughly 82% are singletons. Grouping used clinical history reported by participants in a survey and questionnaire. This clonotype was sampled from a woman aged 60-75 years with acute COVID-19. Sequences were obtained from PBMCs or T cells enriched from blood (not recorded which).

The CDR3 DNA follows: TGCGCCAGCAGTCGGGACGGGACTACAGGGGAGCAGTTCTTC. This gives the protein CASSRDGTTGEQFF. The chain joins TRBV10-1 to TRBJ2-1; weak D call: TRBD2 (7 bases). This CDR3 is 14 amino acids long. Trimming removed 5 bases from V and 10 bases from J, with 18 bases in between. Germline V gives CDR1 WNHNN, CDR2 SYGVQD (reference sequence).